This entry is about one TCR beta chain. This clonotype was seen a few times. Its recognized antigen is unknown. Nothing much larger sits one base from this clone, and base qualities are not available. The CDR3 measures 15 amino acids from cysteine to phenylalanine. Just CDR3 DNA is preserved here, 45 bases in frame from base 1. Trimming accounts for 6 bases at V and 4 bases at J, while the number of junction bases matched to no gene is 8. The germline V gene gives CDR1 as MNHNS and CDR2 as SASEGT. TCR beta CDR3 regions were amplified from RNA transcripts. For the first round of RT-PCR on the TCR CDR3, the HTBI primer set was used together with the Qiagen OneStep RT-PCR kit. Libraries were constructed in a second round of multiplex PCR, after which size selection and purification were performed. Sequencing of the libraries was done on an Illumina HiSeq2000 using paired-end 100 bp reads. The authors processed their data as follows. SOAPnuke was used to process the raw data, with reads discarded if the reads contained adapters or uncalled bases, had a mean Phred below 15, or lacked an exact constant-primer or identifier match. High-quality paired reads were merged using COPE v1.2.5, and each unique nucleotide sequence was defined as a clonotype. Clonotypes were aligned to IMGT TRBV, TRBD and TRBJ reference segments using MiTCR v1.1. The analysis included only V-J combinations with a frequency above 0.0001, which together covered around 99% of the repertoires. The TCS score was defined as F50 (clonal expansion) divided by E x V (chaos), with BLOSUM62-based TCRdist calculated between CDR3 peptides within each V-J. Welch's t-statistics and random forest reduced just over 500 V-J features to some 14, which were used in a naive Bayes classifier (R e1071). TCRdb's own reprocessing of the public reads used fastp at Q25 and MiXCR and kept productive beta chains. Each CDR3 protein gets just one entry, which takes the most common genes and DNA from the rows behind it. What appears here as the V and J calls and clone size reflects TCRdb's work, not the paper's. The sample table shows hundreds of thousands of distinct CDR3 sequences, and roughly a sixth are seen once. The ten most abundant clones make up less than 3.5% of the sample.

These data are taken from a study of T cells in Graves' hyperthyroidism and ophthalmopathy (dated by TCRdb to the late 2010s). A note on the overall study: Peripheral blood was sampled at the time of initial diagnosis, prior to any treatment. TCR V-J signatures able to tell the groups apart were searched for in a discovery cohort of some 97 patients, of whom roughly 42 had Graves' ophthalmopathy and roughly 59 had stable Graves' hyperthyroidism. An independent validation cohort of 18 to 20 hyperthyroidism patients and about 15 patients who later progressed to ophthalmopathy tested prospective prediction of ophthalmopathy. The roughly 91 discovery patients were randomly split 7:3 into training and test sets. The study also compared thyroid tissue and blood T-cell repertoires from roughly six Graves' hyperthyroidism patients. After sampling, hyperthyroidism patients received methimazole starting at 30 mg daily, and ophthalmopathy patients received high-dose intravenous methylprednisolone. The paper describes TCR Vbeta CDR3 sequencing of about 140 peripheral blood samples, made up of fewer than 50 ophthalmopathy patients, 70 to 75 hyperthyroidism patients and roughly 17 progressor patients.

In the ophthalmopathy patients, disease was moderately to severely active, with a Clinical Activity Score of 3 or more, a NOSPECS grade of 4 or more, and a duration of less than 3 months. Any patient with an uncontrolled infection, another autoimmune disease, pregnancy or lactation was excluded. Diagnoses were established on the basis of clinical symptoms, serum thyroxine and TRAb, thyroid ultrasound, and orbital computed tomography. Ficoll-Paque density gradient centrifugation was used to isolate PBMCs from 10 ml of fresh peripheral blood. Total RNA was extracted with Trizol reagent, and quality was checked on an Agilent 2100 Bioanalyzer. What the authors observed across the whole study: Most expanded thyroid clonotypes (frequency above 0.001) were also detected in blood, a finding suggesting that blood repertoires may reflect thyroid immune responses. During validation, the model predicted progression to ophthalmopathy a median of about 6.3 months ahead of onset, with more than 60% sensitivity and 72.22% specificity. No statistical method was used to set the sample size in advance, and investigators knew the group allocation. Ophthalmopathy was separated from stable hyperthyroidism by a 13 V-J signature model, with approximately 90% sensitivity and 81% to 82% specificity obtained in cross-validation and 80%/75% obtained in testing.

This clonotype was obtained from a middle-aged woman with Graves' ophthalmopathy. Specimen: blood. The rearranged chain carries TRBV6-1 and TRBJ2-3; 9 central nucleotides agree with TRBD1. The nucleotide sequence is given as TGTGCCAGCAGACGCGGACAGGGGAGGGCAGATACGCAGTATTTT. Translated, it gives CASRRGQGRADTQYF.